These 32 T cell receptor beta chains were sequenced from one sample in a study of cytotoxic CD8 clonotypes in ibrutinib-treated CLL. Sequencing used immunoSEQ multiplex PCR; TCRdb keeps in-frame clones, though not all of them. The sample has more than 110,000 clones; 80% are singletons. The input for sequencing was PBMCs, taken after 36 months of ibrutinib treatment. All receptors derive from a human donor with chronic lymphocytic leukemia.

The J gene is TRBJ1-1, the V gene TRBV7-3; TRBD1 is a possible D gene (6 bases). Per germline, CDR1 SGHTA and CDR2 FQGTGA. CDR3 length: 14 residues. Trimming shortened V by 5 bases and J by 4 bases, and 14 bases separated the two germline ends. The CDR3 region is CASSAHREGTEAFF. CDR3 in DNA: TGTGCCAGCAGCGCCCACAGGGAGGGCACTGAAGCTTTCTTT.

The rearrangement joins TRBV6-5 to TRBJ2-7, with 9 bases that match TRBD1. With 5 bases clipped from V and 6 bases from J, the junction kept 8 bases outside the gene matches. The CDR3 spans 14 residues. In germline, CDR1 is MNHEY, CDR2 SVGAGI. CDR3: CASSPTGQGSEQYF. In nucleotides, the CDR3 is TGTGCCAGCAGTCCTACGGGACAGGGTAGCGAGCAGTACTTC.

The V gene is TRBV5-1, the J gene TRBJ1-2; 10 bases are shared with TRBD1. CDR3 length equals 13 residues. V shed 4 bases, J shed 8 bases, and the junction held 5 bases outside the gene matches. Germline values: CDR1 SGHRS, CDR2 YFSETQ. The CDR3 sequence: CASSPGTGEGYTF. The CDR3, as DNA: TGCGCCAGCAGCCCCGGGACAGGGGAAGGCTACACCTTC.

This clone was detected many times. J is TRBJ2-3 and V is TRBV27; D is undetermined. Germline V CDR1 and CDR2: MNHEY, SMNVEV (reference sequence). There are 16 residues in the CDR3. V was cut by 0 bases and J by 8 bases, with 18 bases left in between. The CDR3 region is CASSLSQQVLSGTQYF. Here the CDR3 DNA reads TGTGCCAGCAGTTTATCCCAGCAGGTTCTGTCCGGTACGCAGTATTTT.

The CDR3, as DNA: TGTGCCAGTAGTTATGGACAGCTCGAGCAGTACTTC. It is translated as CASSYGQLEQYF. The chain uses TRBV19 and TRBJ2-7, with D possibly matching TRBD1 (6 bases). V was clipped by 5 bases and J by 6 bases, with 11 bases between them. Germline V gene data show CDR1 as LNHDA and CDR2 as SQIVND (reference sequence). The CDR3 runs to 12 residues.

The V gene is TRBV19, the J gene TRBJ1-5, with 7 bases aligning to TRBD1. The germline gives CDR1 LNHDA, CDR2 SQIVND (reference sequence). CDR3 length: 16 amino acids. The V gene end was trimmed by 8 bases and the J gene end by 6 bases; junction bases not matched to a gene: 16. CDR3 loop: CASQGLWTGRLQPQHF. CDR3 nucleotides: TGTGCCAGTCAGGGGTTATGGACAGGTCGACTTCAGCCCCAGCATTTT.

The CDR3 loop is CASSSRSEQYF. CDR3 DNA sequence: TGTGCCAGCTCATCTAGGTCCGAGCAGTACTTC. V gene TRBV18 combines with J gene TRBJ2-7; D gene ambiguous. The CDR3 covers 11 residues. Germline CDR1 KGHSH, CDR2 LQKENI. V lost 5 bases and J lost 6, with 8 bases in between.

The J gene is TRBJ2-5, the V gene TRBV11-2, with D perhaps assigned TRBD1 or TRBD2 (6 bases each). The CDR3 has 13 residues. Trimming left V 8 bases short and J 4 bases short, with 14 bases between. Germline V gene lookup returns CDR1 SGHAT and CDR2 FQNNGV. As DNA, the CDR3 is TGTGCCAGCGTCCGGGGGCAGGGAGAGACCCAGTACTTC. Amino acid sequence: CASVRGQGETQYF.

The gene calls are TRBV6-1 and TRBJ2-7; perhaps TRBD1 as D (5 bases). CDR1 is MNHNS and CDR2 is SASEGT in the germline V gene. The V gene lost 6 bases and the J gene lost 6 bases, with 9 bases spanning the gap. The CDR3 totals 11 residues. Here the CDR3 reads CASRGLGEQYF. The CDR3, as DNA: TGTGCCAGCAGGGGGCTGGGCGAGCAGTACTTC.

V gene TRBV6-6 combines with J gene TRBJ2-5; 9 bases are a match to TRBD1. The ends lost 8 bases at V and 1 base at J; junction bases unmatched: 2. Germline CDR1 is MNHNY and CDR2 is SVGAGI (reference sequence). CDR3 size: 13 residues. This CDR3 reads CASRDRVQETQYF. Here the CDR3 DNA reads TGTGCCAGCCGGGACAGGGTCCAAGAGACCCAGTACTTC.

The chain has TRBV2 and TRBJ1-2, with D possibly matching TRBD1 (5 bases). The germline CDR1 and CDR2 sequences are SNHLY and FYNNEI. The CDR3 extends over 14 amino acids. V lost 4 bases and J lost 4, with 13 bases in between. CDR3 bases: TGTGCCAGCAGTGTCGCAGGGACGACCTATGGCTACACCTTC. Amino acids: CASSVAGTTYGYTF.

This clone is a singleton in its sample. The chain links TRBV19 to TRBJ1-2; D may be TRBD1 (6 bases). The germline V gene encodes CDR1 LNHDA and CDR2 SQIVND (reference sequence). The ends were cut back, 3 bases at V and 2 bases at J, with 7 bases in the middle. The CDR3 consists of 13 residues. In DNA form, the CDR3 reads TGTGCCAGTAGTATGACAGGAAACTATGGCTACACCTTC. It encodes CASSMTGNYGYTF.

The chain combines TRBV7-3 with TRBJ1-2; D is ambiguous. V was cut by 3 bases and J by 8 bases, with 13 bases left in between. Germline V gene sequence: CDR1 SGHTA, CDR2 FQGTGA. The CDR3 runs to 13 residues. The CDR3 loop is CASSFVKGSGYTF. The CDR3 DNA follows: TGTGCCAGCAGCTTCGTCAAAGGGAGCGGCTACACCTTC.

This sequence joins TRBV18 and TRBJ1-5, with a possible D match to TRBD1 (6 bases). The CDR3 consists of 14 residues. The V gene lost 3 bases and the J gene lost 3 bases, with 9 bases spanning the gap. Per the germline V gene, CDR1 is KGHSH and CDR2 is LQKENI. CDR3 loop: CASSPGQHNQPQHF. For the CDR3, the DNA is TGTGCCAGCTCACCCGGACAGCACAATCAGCCCCAGCATTTT.

The chain recombines TRBV13 with TRBJ2-7; TRBD1 agrees at 7 bases. V was pared by 6 bases and J by 1 base, with 6 bases of the junction left unmatched. The CDR3 length is 14 residues. Germline assignment: CDR1 PRHDT and CDR2 FYEKMQ (reference sequence). The CDR3 spells CASRSTGSSYEQYF. For the CDR3, the DNA is TGTGCCAGCAGATCGACAGGGTCGTCCTACGAGCAGTACTTC.

This chain joins TRBV5-1 and TRBJ1-4; tentatively, D is TRBD1 (5 bases). Germline V gene sequence: CDR1 SGHRS, CDR2 YFSETQ. The ends were cut back, 0 bases at V and 3 bases at J, with 15 bases in the middle. The CDR3 contains 17 residues. The CDR3 nucleotides are TGCGCCAGCAGCTTGGGGTCCAGGGTGAAAGCTAATGAAAAACTGTTTTTT. Amino acid sequence: CASSLGSRVKANEKLFF. The full variable domain, rest sourced from reference TRBV5-1 and TRBJ1-4, is KAGVTQTPRYLIKTRGQQVTLSCSPISGHRSVSWYQQTPGQGLQFLFEYFSETQRNKGNFPGRFSGRQFSNSRSEMNVSTLELGDSALYLCASSLGSRVKANEKLFFGSGTQLSVL.

This chain connects TRBV5-1 to TRBJ2-3; 11 nucleotides agree with TRBD2. Germline loops: CDR1 SGHRS, CDR2 YFSETQ. The CDR3 is made up of 15 amino acids. V was pared by 1 base and J by 4 bases, with 2 bases of the junction left unmatched. As DNA, the CDR3 is TGCGCCAGCAGCTTGTTTAGCGGGAGGGCAGATACGCAGTATTTT. Encoded protein: CASSLFSGRADTQYF. Full variable domain (remainder filled in from reference TRBV5-1 and TRBJ2-3): KAGVTQTPRYLIKTRGQQVTLSCSPISGHRSVSWYQQTPGQGLQFLFEYFSETQRNKGNFPGRFSGRQFSNSRSEMNVSTLELGDSALYLCASSLFSGRADTQYFGPGTRLTVL.

This clone was picked up one time. V and J are TRBV5-4 and TRBJ1-1, with TRBD1 matching 7 bases. The CDR3 has 16 amino acids. CDR1 and CDR2 (germline): SGHNT, YYREEE (reference sequence). J was trimmed by 0 bases and V by 2 bases; bases with no gene match: 7. The CDR3 nucleotides read TGTGCCAGCAGCTTAATTGGGACAGTCATGAACACTGAAGCTTTCTTT. Amino acid sequence: CASSLIGTVMNTEAFF. The variable domain in full, with the rest retrieved from reference TRBV5-4 and TRBJ1-1, is ETGVTQSPTHLIKTRGQQVTLRCSSQSGHNTVSWYQQALGQGPQFIFQYYREEENGRGNFPPRFSGLQFPNYSSELNVNALELDDSALYLCASSLIGTVMNTEAFFGQGTRLTVV.

V gene TRBV19 combines with J gene TRBJ2-1; D tentatively fits TRBD1 or TRBD2 (5 bases each). Germline CDR1 and CDR2: LNHDA and SQIVND (reference sequence). The CDR3 sequence is 15 residues long. Trimming pared 6 bases from V and 1 base from J, leaving 13 bases between. CDR3 nucleotides: TGTGCCAGTAGGCCCGGGACCCGATCCTACAATGAGCAGTTCTTC. Protein: CASRPGTRSYNEQFF.

The chain couples TRBV5-1 to TRBJ2-7; D is perhaps TRBD1 or TRBD2 (6 bases each). CDR1 SGHRS and CDR2 YFSETQ come from the germline V gene. V was pared by 3 bases and J by 0 bases, with 13 bases between. The CDR3 extends over 15 amino acids. The DNA for the CDR3 is TGCGCCAGCAGCTCCGGACAGACTAGCTCCTACGAGCAGTACTTC. It encodes CASSSGQTSSYEQYF. Filled out from reference TRBV5-1 and TRBJ2-7, the complete variable domain reads KAGVTQTPRYLIKTRGQQVTLSCSPISGHRSVSWYQQTPGQGLQFLFEYFSETQRNKGNFPGRFSGRQFSNSRSEMNVSTLELGDSALYLCASSSGQTSSYEQYFGPGTRLTVT.

The rearrangement links TRBV9 to TRBJ2-2; D may correspond to TRBD1 or TRBD2 (5 bases each). Germline-derived CDR1 and CDR2 are SGDLS and YYNGEE. V lost 5 bases and J lost 6, with 14 bases in between. CDR3 length equals 14 residues. CDR3 DNA: TGTGCCAGCAGGATCGGGACCAATTCCGGGGAGCTGTTTTTT. As protein: CASRIGTNSGELFF.

This clone was seen a handful of times. This chain uses TRBV19 with TRBJ1-2; 10 bases line up with TRBD1. The CDR3 covers 15 residues. The ends lost 5 bases at V and 5 bases at J; junction bases unmatched: 8. Germline CDR1 reads LNHDA; CDR2 reads SQIVND (reference sequence). CDR3 sequence (DNA): TGTGCCAGTAGTCTCCGGGACAGGGGCGGGTATGGCTACACCTTC. The encoded protein is CASSLRDRGGYGYTF.

The chain carries TRBV7-9 and TRBJ2-7, with a weak D call TRBD2 (5 bases). The ends were cut back, 1 base at V and 2 bases at J, with 15 bases in the middle. The germline gives CDR1 SEHNR, CDR2 FQNEAQ (reference sequence). CDR3 length equals 16 residues. The CDR3, as DNA: TGTGCCAGCAGCTTAGGGTTAAGCGGCAGTACCTACGAGCAGTACTTC. Translation: CASSLGLSGSTYEQYF.

The count of this clone is one. The genes are TRBV5-1 and TRBJ2-1; 11 bases line up with TRBD2. This CDR3 spans 16 amino acids. Looked up from germline, CDR1 is SGHRS and CDR2 is YFSETQ. V gave up 2 bases and J gave up 7 bases; unmatched junction bases: 8. In DNA, the CDR3 is TGCGCCAGCAGCTTCTCACTAGCGGGAGTGACTAATGAGCAGTTCTTC. Its translation: CASSFSLAGVTNEQFF. Based on the CDR3 plus reference TRBV5-1 and TRBJ2-1, the full variable domain is KAGVTQTPRYLIKTRGQQVTLSCSPISGHRSVSWYQQTPGQGLQFLFEYFSETQRNKGNFPGRFSGRQFSNSRSEMNVSTLELGDSALYLCASSFSLAGVTNEQFFGPGTRLTVL.

This rearrangement joins TRBV5-1 to TRBJ2-7; D possibly uses TRBD1 or TRBD2 (5 bases each). The ends were cut back, 6 bases at V and 1 base at J, with 14 bases in the middle. From germline, CDR1 is SGHRS and CDR2 YFSETQ. The CDR3 has 14 amino acids. CDR3 in amino acids: CASTPSWGSYEQYF. DNA for the CDR3: TGCGCCAGCACGCCCTCGTGGGGGTCCTACGAGCAGTACTTC.

The chain recombines TRBV18 with TRBJ1-5; 9 nucleotides align to TRBD1. The CDR3 length is 14 residues. V lost 5 bases, J lost 4 bases, and 3 bases stayed unmatched. CDR1 KGHSH and CDR2 LQKENI come from the germline V gene. The CDR3 sequence is CASSTDRGNQPQHF. The CDR3 bases are TGTGCCAGCTCAACGGACAGGGGAAATCAGCCCCAGCATTTT.

This clone was seen only once. J is TRBJ2-7 and V is TRBV6-6; no firm D call. This CDR3 spans 13 amino acids. In germline, CDR1 is MNHNY, CDR2 SVGAGI (reference sequence). Trimming left V 1 base short and J 0 bases short, with 4 bases between. The CDR3 sequence is CASSYLSSYEQYF. The CDR3, as DNA: TGTGCCAGCAGTTACTTAAGCTCCTACGAGCAGTACTTC.

The chain uses TRBV18 and TRBJ2-7; tentatively, D is TRBD2 (6 bases). CDR1 and CDR2 from the germline V gene are KGHSH and LQKENI. Trimming removed 4 bases at V and 2 bases at J, with 18 bases between. The CDR3 has 16 amino acids. The CDR3 nucleotides are TGTGCCAGCTCACGCTCACGGAGCGGGCCCACCTACGAGCAGTACTTC. This encodes CASSRSRSGPTYEQYF.

The chain uses TRBV11-2 and TRBJ2-7; D is perhaps TRBD2 (6 bases). Trimming pared 4 bases from V and 2 bases from J, leaving 6 bases between. CDR3 length: 12 residues. Looked up from germline, CDR1 is SGHAT and CDR2 is FQNNGV. The CDR3 here is CASSSGAYEQYF. CDR3 DNA sequence: TGTGCCAGCAGCTCGGGGGCCTACGAGCAGTACTTC.

In its sample, this clone was seen once. V and J are TRBV28 and TRBJ1-2, with D possibly matching TRBD1 (6 bases). Trimming removed 5 bases from V and 0 bases from J, with 19 bases in between. The germline V gene encodes CDR1 MDHEN and CDR2 SYDVKM. The CDR3 runs to 17 residues. DNA of the CDR3: TGTGCCAGCAGTCCTTACCCAGGAAACAGGGCTAACTATGGCTACACCTTC. Translating it yields CASSPYPGNRANYGYTF.

The chain uses TRBV18 and TRBJ2-1, with a tentative D call TRBD1 (5 bases). Trimming took off 1 base at V and 8 bases at J, with 9 bases between the two ends. The CDR3 spans 13 residues. The germline CDR1 and CDR2 sequences are KGHSH and LQKENI. The CDR3 DNA is TGTGCCAGCTCACCACAGGGGTTTGATGAGCAGTTCTTC. Residues: CASSPQGFDEQFF.

The chain carries TRBV4-1 and TRBJ1-5; D is undetermined. V was shortened by 4 bases and J by 8 bases, with 12 bases between the two germline ends. Germline loops: CDR1 MGHRA, CDR2 YSYEKL. CDR3 length: 13 residues. DNA for the CDR3: TGCGCCAGCAGCCCCCCTCGGTTGGAGCCCCAGCATTTT. Encoded protein: CASSPPRLEPQHF.